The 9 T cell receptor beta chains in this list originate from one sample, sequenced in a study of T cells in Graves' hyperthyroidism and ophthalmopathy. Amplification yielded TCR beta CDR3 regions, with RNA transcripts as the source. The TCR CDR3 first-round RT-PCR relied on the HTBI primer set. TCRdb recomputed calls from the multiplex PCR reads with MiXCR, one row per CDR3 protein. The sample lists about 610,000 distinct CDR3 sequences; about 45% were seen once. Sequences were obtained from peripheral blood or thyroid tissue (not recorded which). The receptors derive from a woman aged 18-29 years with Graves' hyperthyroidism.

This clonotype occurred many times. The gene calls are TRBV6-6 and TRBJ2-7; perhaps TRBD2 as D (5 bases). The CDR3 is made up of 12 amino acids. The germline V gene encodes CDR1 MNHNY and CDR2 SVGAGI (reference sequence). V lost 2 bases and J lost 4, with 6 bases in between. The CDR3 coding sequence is TGTGCCAGCAGTTACAGGGAGTACGAGCAGTACTTC. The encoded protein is CASSYREYEQYF.

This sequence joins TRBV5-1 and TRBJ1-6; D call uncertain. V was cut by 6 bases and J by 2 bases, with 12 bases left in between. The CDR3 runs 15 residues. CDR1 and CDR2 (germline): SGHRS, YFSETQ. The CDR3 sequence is CASNEGFTYNSPLHF. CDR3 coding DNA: TGCGCCAGCAATGAGGGTTTCACCTATAATTCACCCCTCCACTTT. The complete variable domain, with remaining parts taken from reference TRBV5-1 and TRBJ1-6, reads KAGVTQTPRYLIKTRGQQVTLSCSPISGHRSVSWYQQTPGQGLQFLFEYFSETQRNKGNFPGRFSGRQFSNSRSEMNVSTLELGDSALYLCASNEGFTYNSPLHFGNGTRLTVT.

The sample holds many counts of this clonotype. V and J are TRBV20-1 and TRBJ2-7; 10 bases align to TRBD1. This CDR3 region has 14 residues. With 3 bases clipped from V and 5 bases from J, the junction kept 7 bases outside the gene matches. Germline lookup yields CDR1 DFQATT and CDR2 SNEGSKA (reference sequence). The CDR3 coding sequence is TGCAGTGCTAGGTGGTATGGACAGGGGGACGAGCAGTACTTC. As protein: CSARWYGQGDEQYF.

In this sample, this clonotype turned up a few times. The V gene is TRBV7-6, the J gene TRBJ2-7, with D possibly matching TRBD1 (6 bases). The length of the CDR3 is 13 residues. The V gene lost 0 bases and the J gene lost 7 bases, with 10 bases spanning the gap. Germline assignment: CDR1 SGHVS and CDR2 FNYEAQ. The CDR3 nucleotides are TGTGCCAGCAGCTTAGCGGGGACACCTGAGCAGTACTTC. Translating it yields CASSLAGTPEQYF.

CDR3 nucleotides: TGCGCCAGCAGCCCGACAGGGGGGGGAGCCTATGGCTACACCTTC. Translated: CASSPTGGGAYGYTF. V usage is TRBV5-1 and J usage is TRBJ1-2, with TRBD1 identical over 9 bases. Germline CDR1 reads SGHRS; CDR2 reads YFSETQ. The CDR3 runs 15 residues. V shed 4 bases, J shed 4 bases, and the junction held 8 bases outside the gene matches.

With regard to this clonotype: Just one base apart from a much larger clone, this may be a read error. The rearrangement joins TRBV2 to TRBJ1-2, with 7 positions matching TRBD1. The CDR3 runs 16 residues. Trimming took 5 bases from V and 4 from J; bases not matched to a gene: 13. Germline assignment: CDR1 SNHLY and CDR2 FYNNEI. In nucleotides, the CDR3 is TGTGCCAGCAGTTCCGGGACAGAGCCGTCTGGCTATGGCTACACCTTC. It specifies CASSSGTEPSGYGYTF.

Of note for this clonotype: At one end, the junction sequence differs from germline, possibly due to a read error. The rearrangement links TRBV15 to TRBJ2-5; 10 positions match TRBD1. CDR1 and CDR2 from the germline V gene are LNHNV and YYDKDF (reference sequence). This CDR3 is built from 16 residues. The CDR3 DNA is TGTGCCAGCAGCGCGGTACCGGGACAGGGGATGGAGACCCAGTACTTC. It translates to CASSAVPGQGMETQYF.

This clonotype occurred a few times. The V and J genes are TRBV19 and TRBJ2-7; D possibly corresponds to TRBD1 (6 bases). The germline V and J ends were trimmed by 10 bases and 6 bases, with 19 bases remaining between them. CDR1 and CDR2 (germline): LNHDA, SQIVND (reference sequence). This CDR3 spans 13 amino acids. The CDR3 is CATQGSARGEQYF. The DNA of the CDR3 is TGTGCCACCCAGGGGTCGGCCAGGGGCGAGCAGTACTTC.

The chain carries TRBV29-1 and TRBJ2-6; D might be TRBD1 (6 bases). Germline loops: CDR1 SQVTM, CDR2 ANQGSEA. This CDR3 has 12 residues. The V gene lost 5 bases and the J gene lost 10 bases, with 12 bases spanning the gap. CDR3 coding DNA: TGCAGCGTTAGGGCAGGGGATAACGTCCTGACTTTC. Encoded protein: CSVRAGDNVLTF.